The source of this T cell receptor (beta chain) is a study of cytomegalovirus exposure and HLA in healthy donors. Whole-study context: The roughly 130 validation repertoires, a later analysis reported, used the same platform as the approximately 670 repertoires from the first cohort.

This CDR3 has 13 residues. V was shortened by 5 bases and J by 5 bases, with 12 bases between the two germline ends. Germline V gives CDR1 SGHTA, CDR2 FQGTGA. Comments on this clone: What it binds is not known.

The validation cohort, a group of 130 or so subjects, included the donors and was separate from the roughly 700-subject first cohort. Only in-frame clones appear in the TCRdb table, and some are missing; sequencing was by immunoSEQ multiplex PCR. In the table there are 100,000 to 150,000 clones, approximately 94% of which are singletons. General study points: Cytomegalovirus status was reportedly diagnosed by the classifier with high sensitivity and specificity. Whilst most TCR sequences proved rare, a subset of public TCRs occurred across many donors.

J is TRBJ1-1 and V is TRBV7-3, with D unresolved. This receptor was identified in a man between 18 and 35 years old in good health and CMV-seronegative. The sequenced sample was PBMCs. CDR3: CASSAGAMTEAFF. CDR3 bases: TGTGCCAGCAGCGCGGGCGCCATGACTGAAGCTTTCTTT. The whole variable domain, filled in from reference TRBV7-3 and TRBJ1-1, reads GAGVSQTPSNKVTEKGKYVELRCDPISGHTALYWYRQSLGQGPEFLIYFQGTGAADDSGLPNDRFFAVRPEGSVSTLKIQRTERGDSAVYLCASSAGAMTEAFFGQGTRLTVV.